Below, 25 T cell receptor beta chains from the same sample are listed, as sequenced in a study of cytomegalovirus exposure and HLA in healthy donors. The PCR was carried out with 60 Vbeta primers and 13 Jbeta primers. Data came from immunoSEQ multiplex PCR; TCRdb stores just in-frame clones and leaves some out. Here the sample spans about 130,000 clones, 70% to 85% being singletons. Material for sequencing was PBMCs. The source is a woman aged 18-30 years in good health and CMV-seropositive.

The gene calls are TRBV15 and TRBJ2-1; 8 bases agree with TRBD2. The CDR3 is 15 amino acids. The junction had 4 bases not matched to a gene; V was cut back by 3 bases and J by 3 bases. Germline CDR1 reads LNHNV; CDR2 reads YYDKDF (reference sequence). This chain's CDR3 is CATSRRGVSYNEQFF. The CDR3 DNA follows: TGTGCCACCAGCAGGCGGGGGGTTAGCTACAATGAGCAGTTCTTC.

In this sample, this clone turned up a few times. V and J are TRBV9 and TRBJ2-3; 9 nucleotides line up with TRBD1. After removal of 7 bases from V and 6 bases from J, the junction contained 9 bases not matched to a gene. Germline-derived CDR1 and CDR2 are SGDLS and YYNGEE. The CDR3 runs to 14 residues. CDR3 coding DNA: TGTGCCAGCGCATGGACAGGGGAGGAGGATACGCAGTATTTT. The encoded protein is CASAWTGEEDTQYF.

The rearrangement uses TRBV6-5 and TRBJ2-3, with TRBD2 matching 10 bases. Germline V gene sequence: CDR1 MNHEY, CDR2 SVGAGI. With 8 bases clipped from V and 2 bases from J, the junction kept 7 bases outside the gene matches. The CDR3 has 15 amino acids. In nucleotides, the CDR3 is TGTGCCAGCCGAACTAGCGGGAAGATCACAGATACGCAGTATTTT. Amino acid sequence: CASRTSGKITDTQYF.

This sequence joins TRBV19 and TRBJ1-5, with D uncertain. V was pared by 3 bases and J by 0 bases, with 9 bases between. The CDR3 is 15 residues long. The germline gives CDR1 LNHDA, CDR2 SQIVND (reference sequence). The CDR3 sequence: CASSISSYSNQPQHF. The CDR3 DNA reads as TGTGCCAGTAGTATTAGCAGCTATAGCAATCAGCCCCAGCATTTT.

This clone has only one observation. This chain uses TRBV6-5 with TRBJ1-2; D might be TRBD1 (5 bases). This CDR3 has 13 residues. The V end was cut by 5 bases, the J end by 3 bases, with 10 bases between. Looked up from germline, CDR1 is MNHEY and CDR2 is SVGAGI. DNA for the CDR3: TGTGCCAGCAGTGAAGACAGTTACTATGGCTACACCTTC. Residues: CASSEDSYYGYTF.

The CDR3 DNA sequence: TGTGCCAGCAGATTAAAGGCGACAGTCCAAGAGACCCAGTACTTC. This sequence encodes CASRLKATVQETQYF. The rearrangement joins TRBV21-1 to TRBJ2-5; the table's TRBD1 call for D was not verified on the DNA. TRBV21-1 is tagged as a pseudogene. This CDR3 spans 15 amino acids.

The CDR3 loop is CASSLWGSLNYGYTF. CDR3 DNA sequence: TGTGCCAGCAGCTTATGGGGCAGTTTAAACTATGGCTACACCTTC. The chain uses TRBV7-8 and TRBJ1-2; maybe TRBD1 (5 bases). Trimming took off 2 bases at V and 2 bases at J, with 12 bases between the two ends. Germline lookup yields CDR1 SGHVS and CDR2 FQNEAQ. There are 15 residues in the CDR3.

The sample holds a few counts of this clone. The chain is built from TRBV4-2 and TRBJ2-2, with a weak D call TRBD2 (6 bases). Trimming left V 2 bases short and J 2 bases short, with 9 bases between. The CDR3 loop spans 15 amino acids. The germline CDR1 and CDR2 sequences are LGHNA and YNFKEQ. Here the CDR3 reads CASSQRDFNTGELFF. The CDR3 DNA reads TGTGCCAGCAGCCAACGGGACTTCAACACCGGGGAGCTGTTTTTT.

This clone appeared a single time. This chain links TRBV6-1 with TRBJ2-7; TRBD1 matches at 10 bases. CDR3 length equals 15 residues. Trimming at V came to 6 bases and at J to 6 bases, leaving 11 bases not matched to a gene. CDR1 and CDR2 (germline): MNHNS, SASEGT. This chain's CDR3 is CASRAFSGTGVEQYF. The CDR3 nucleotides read TGTGCCAGCAGAGCCTTTTCCGGGACAGGGGTCGAGCAGTACTTC.

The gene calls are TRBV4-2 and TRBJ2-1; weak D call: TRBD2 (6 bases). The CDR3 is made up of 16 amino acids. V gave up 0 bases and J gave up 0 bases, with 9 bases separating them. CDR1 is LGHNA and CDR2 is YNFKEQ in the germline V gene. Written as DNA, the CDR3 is TGTGCCAGCAGCCAAGATCACGGGGGCTCCTACAATGAGCAGTTCTTC. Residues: CASSQDHGGSYNEQFF.

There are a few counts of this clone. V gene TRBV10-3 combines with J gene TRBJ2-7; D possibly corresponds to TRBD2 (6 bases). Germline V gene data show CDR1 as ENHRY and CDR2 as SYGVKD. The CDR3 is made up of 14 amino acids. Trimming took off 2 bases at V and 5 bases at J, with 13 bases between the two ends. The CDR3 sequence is CAISEGGSGDEQYF. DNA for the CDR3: TGTGCCATCAGTGAGGGGGGGAGTGGGGACGAGCAGTACTTC.

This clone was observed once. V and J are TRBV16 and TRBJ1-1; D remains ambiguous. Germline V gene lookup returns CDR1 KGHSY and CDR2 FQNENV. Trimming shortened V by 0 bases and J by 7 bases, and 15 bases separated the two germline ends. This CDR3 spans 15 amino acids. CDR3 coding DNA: TGTGCCAGCAGCCAATCGTACCAGCCGGGAGGTGAAGCTTTCTTT. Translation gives CASSQSYQPGGEAFF.

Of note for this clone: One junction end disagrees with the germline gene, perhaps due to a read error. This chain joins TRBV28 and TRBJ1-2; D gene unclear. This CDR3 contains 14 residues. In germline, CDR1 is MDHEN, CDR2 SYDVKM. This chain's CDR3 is CASSQPGVNYSYTF. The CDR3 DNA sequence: TGTGCCAGCAGTCAGCCCGGGGTTAACTATAGCTACACCTTC.

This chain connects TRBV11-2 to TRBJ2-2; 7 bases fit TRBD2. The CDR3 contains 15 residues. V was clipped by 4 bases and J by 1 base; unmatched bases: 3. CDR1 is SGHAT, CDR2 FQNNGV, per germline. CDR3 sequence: CASSSIAGNTGELFF. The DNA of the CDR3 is TGTGCCAGCAGCTCTATAGCGGGGAACACCGGGGAGCTGTTTTTT.

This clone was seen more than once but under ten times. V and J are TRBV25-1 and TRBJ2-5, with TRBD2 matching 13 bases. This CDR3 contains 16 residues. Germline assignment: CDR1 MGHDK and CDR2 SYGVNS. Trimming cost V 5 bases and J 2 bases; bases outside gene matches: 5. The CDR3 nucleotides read TGTGCCAGCAGTTTCCAACTAGCGGGGGGGCAAGAGACCCAGTACTTC. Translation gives CASSFQLAGGQETQYF. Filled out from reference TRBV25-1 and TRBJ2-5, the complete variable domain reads EADIYQTPRYLVIGTGKKITLECSQTMGHDKMYWYQQDPGMELHLIHYSYGVNSTEKGDLSSESTVSRIRTEHFPLTLESARPSHTSQYLCASSFQLAGGQETQYFGPGTRLLVL.

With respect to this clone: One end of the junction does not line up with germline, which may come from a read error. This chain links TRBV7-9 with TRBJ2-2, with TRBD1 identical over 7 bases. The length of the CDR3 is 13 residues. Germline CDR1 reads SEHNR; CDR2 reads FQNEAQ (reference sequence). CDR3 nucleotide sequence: TGTTCCAGCAGCTTAACAGGGGTCGGGGAGCTGTTTTTT. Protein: CSSSLTGVGELFF.

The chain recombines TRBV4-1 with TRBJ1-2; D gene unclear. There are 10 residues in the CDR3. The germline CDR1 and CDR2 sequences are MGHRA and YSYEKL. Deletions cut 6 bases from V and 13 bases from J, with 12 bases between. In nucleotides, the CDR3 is TGCGCCAGCAGGGCTTGCCGCGGCACCTTC. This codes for CASRACRGTF.

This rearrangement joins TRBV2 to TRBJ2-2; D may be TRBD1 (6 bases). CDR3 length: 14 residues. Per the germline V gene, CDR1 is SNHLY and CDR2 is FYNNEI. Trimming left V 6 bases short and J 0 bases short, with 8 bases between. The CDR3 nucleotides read TGTGCCAGCAGACAGGGCGCGAACACCGGGGAGCTGTTTTTT. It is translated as CASRQGANTGELFF.

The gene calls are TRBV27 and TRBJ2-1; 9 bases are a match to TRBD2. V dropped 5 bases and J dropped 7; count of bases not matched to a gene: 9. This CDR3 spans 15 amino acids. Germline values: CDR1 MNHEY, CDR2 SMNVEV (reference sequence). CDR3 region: CASSGRLAVGNEQFF. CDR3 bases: TGTGCCAGCAGTGGGCGACTAGCGGTGGGGAATGAGCAGTTCTTC.

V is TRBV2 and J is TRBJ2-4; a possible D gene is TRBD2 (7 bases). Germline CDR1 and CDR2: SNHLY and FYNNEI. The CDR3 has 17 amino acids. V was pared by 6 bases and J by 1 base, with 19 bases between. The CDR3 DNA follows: TGTGCCAGCAGAGGGGGGGGCCTCTGGAGGGCCAAAAACATTCAGTACTTC. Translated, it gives CASRGGGLWRAKNIQYF.

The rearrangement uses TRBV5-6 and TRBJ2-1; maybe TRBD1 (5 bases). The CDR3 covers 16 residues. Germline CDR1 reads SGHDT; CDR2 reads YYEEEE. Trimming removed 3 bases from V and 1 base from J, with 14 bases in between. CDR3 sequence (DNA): TGTGCCAGCAGCTCCGCAAGGGGCGAGTCCTACAATGAGCAGTTCTTC. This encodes CASSSARGESYNEQFF.

Here the CDR3 DNA reads TGCGCCAGTCAACGGACAGGGGAGGACCACGAGCAGTACTTC. It is translated as CASQRTGEDHEQYF. The genes are TRBV4-1 and TRBJ2-7, with 9 bases fitting TRBD1. CDR3 length: 14 residues. Losses at the gene ends were 9 bases for V and 5 bases for J; bases not matched to a gene: 11. CDR1 and CDR2 (germline): MGHRA, YSYEKL.

For the CDR3, the DNA is TGTGCCAGCAGCTTAGGGCGGTACACCGGGGAGCTGTTTTTT. Its translation: CASSLGRYTGELFF. V usage is TRBV7-6 and J usage is TRBJ2-2; D is ambiguous. Per the germline V gene, CDR1 is SGHVS and CDR2 is FNYEAQ. The CDR3 is made up of 14 amino acids. V was shortened by 1 base and J by 3 bases, with 6 bases between the two germline ends. The full variable domain, with the rest looked up from reference TRBV7-6 and TRBJ2-2, is GAGVSQSPRYKVTKRGQDVALRCDPISGHVSLYWYRQALGQGPEFLTYFNYEAQQDKSGLPNDRFSAERPEGSISTLTIQRTEQRDSAMYRCASSLGRYTGELFFGEGSRLTVL.

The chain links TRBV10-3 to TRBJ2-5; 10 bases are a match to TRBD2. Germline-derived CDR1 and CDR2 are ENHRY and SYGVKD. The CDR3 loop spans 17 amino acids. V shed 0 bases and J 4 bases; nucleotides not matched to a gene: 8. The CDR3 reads CAISESRLAGGGETQYF. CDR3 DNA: TGTGCCATCAGTGAGTCGAGATTAGCGGGGGGTGGAGAGACCCAGTACTTC.

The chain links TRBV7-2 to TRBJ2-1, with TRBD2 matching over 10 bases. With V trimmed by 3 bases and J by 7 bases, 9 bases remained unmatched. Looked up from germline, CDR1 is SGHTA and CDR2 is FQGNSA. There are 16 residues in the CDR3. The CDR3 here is CASSFTSGGAKNEQFF. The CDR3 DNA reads TGTGCCAGCAGCTTTACAAGCGGGGGGGCGAAAAATGAGCAGTTCTTC. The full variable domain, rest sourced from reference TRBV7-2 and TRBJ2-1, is GAGVSQSPSNKVTEKGKDVELRCDPISGHTALYWYRQSLGQGLEFLIYFQGNSAPDKSGLPSDRFSAERTGGSVSTLTIQRTQQEDSAVYLCASSFTSGGAKNEQFFGPGTRLTVL.